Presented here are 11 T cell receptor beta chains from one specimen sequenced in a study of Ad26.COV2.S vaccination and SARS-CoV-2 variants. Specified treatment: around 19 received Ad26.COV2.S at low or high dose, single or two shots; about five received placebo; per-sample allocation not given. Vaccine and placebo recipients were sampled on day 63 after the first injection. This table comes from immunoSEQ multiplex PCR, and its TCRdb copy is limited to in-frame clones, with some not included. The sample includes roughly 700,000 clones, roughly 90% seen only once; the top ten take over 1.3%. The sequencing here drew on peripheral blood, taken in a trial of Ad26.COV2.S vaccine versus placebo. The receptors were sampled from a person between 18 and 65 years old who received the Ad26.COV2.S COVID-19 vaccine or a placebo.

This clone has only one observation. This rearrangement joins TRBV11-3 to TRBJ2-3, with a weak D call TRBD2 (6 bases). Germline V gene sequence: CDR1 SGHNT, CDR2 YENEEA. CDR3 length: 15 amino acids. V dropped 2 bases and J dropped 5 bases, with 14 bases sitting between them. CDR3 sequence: CASSLQRQGGDTQYF. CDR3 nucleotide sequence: TGTGCCAGCAGCTTACAACGGCAGGGAGGAGATACGCAGTATTTT.

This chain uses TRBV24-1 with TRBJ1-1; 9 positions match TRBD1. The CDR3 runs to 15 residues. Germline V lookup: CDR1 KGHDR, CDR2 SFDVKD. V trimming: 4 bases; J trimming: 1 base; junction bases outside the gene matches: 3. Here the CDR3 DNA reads TGTGCCACCAGTGAGGGGACAGGGTGGAACACTGAAGCTTTCTTT. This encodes CATSEGTGWNTEAFF.

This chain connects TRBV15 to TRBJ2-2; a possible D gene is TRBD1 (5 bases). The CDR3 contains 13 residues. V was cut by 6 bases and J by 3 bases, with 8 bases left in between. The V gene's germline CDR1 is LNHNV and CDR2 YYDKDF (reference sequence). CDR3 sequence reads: CATRGEYTGELFF. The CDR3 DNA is TGTGCCACCAGAGGGGAATACACCGGGGAGCTGTTTTTT.

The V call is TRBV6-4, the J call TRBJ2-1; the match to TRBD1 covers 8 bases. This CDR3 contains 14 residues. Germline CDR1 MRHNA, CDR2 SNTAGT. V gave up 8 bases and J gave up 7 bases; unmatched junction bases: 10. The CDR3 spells CASGTGQGINEQFF. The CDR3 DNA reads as TGTGCCAGCGGGACAGGTCAGGGGATTAATGAGCAGTTCTTC.

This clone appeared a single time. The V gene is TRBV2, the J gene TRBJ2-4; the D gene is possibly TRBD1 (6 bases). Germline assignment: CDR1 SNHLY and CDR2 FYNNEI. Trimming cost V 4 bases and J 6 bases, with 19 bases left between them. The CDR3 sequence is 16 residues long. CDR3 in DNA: TGTGCCAGCAGTGGAGGAATTGGGGGCACCCGAAACATTCAGTACTTC. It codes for CASSGGIGGTRNIQYF.

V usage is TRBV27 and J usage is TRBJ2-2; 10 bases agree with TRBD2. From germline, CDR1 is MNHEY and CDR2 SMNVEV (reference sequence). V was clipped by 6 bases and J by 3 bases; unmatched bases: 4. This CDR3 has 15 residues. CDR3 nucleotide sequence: TGTGCCAGCAGGGCAGCGGGAGGGGACACCGGGGAGCTGTTTTTT. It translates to CASRAAGGDTGELFF.

As DNA, the CDR3 is TGTGCCAGTAGCTGGATGGGTTTGGACACTGAAGCTTTCTTT. Protein sequence: CASSWMGLDTEAFF. The V and J genes are TRBV19 and TRBJ1-1; no clear D gene. The CDR3 runs 14 residues. The V gene lost 6 bases and the J gene lost 3 bases, with 14 bases spanning the gap. Per the germline V gene, CDR1 is LNHDA and CDR2 is SQIVND (reference sequence).

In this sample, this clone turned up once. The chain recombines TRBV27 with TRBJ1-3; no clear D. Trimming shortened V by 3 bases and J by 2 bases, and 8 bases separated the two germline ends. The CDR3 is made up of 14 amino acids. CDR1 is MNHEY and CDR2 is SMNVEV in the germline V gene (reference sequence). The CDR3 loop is CASSFGVTGNTIYF. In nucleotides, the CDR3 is TGTGCCAGCAGTTTCGGGGTAACTGGAAACACCATATATTTT.

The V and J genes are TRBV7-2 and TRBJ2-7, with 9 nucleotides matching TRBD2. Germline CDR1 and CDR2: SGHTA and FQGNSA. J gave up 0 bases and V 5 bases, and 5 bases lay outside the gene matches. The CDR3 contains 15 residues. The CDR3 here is CASSPLSGSSYEQYF. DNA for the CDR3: TGTGCCAGCAGCCCTCTTAGCGGGAGCTCCTACGAGCAGTACTTC.

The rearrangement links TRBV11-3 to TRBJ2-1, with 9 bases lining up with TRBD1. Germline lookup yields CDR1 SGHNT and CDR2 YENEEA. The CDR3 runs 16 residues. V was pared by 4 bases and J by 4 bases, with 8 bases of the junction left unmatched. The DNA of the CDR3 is TGTGCCAGCAGCTCCGAGGGGACAGGGCCTTACAATGAGCAGTTCTTC. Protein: CASSSEGTGPYNEQFF.

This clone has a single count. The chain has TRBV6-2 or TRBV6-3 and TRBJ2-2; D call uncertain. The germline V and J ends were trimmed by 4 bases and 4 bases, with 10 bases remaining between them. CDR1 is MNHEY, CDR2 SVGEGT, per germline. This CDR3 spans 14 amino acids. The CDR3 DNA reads TGTGCCAGCAGTTCCGGGCAGATCACCGGGGAGCTGTTTTTT. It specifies CASSSGQITGELFF.